The 27 T cell receptor beta chains listed next were all sequenced from one sample in a study of blood T cell repertoires in COVID-19. Method: immunoSEQ multiplex PCR; TCRdb's copy keeps in-frame clones and lacks some. The sample contains almost 200,000 clones, about nine tenths of which appear only once. Sequenced sample: peripheral blood. All receptors derive from an older woman with acute or convalescent COVID-19.

The chain employs TRBV4-3 and TRBJ2-7; D is undetermined. V gave up 0 bases and J gave up 6 bases, with 15 bases separating them. CDR1 is LGHNA, CDR2 YSLEER, per germline. The CDR3 runs 15 residues. This chain's CDR3 is CASSQDLGPLGEQYF. CDR3 DNA: TGCGCCAGCAGCCAAGACCTAGGCCCCTTAGGCGAGCAGTACTTC.

The genes are TRBV2 and TRBJ2-3; D is possibly TRBD2 (5 bases). Germline lookup yields CDR1 SNHLY and CDR2 FYNNEI. The germline V and J ends were trimmed by 7 bases and 4 bases, with 12 bases remaining between them. CDR3 size: 13 residues. CDR3 sequence (DNA): TGTGCCAGCACCTGGGCTAGCTCAGATACGCAGTATTTT. Its protein product is CASTWASSDTQYF.

V usage is TRBV7-2 and J usage is TRBJ1-6, with D hard to call. CDR1 and CDR2 from the germline V gene are SGHTA and FQGNSA. CDR3 length: 15 amino acids. V lost 5 bases and J lost 5, with 13 bases in between. The CDR3 coding sequence is TGTGCCAGCAGCCCGCCCCCGGGTCATAATTCACCCCTCCACTTT. It encodes CASSPPPGHNSPLHF.

CDR3 sequence (DNA): TGTGCCAGCAGCTTAAAAGCGGGAGGAATAGGGACAGATACGCAGTATTTT. It codes for CASSLKAGGIGTDTQYF. This rearrangement joins TRBV7-2 to TRBJ2-3; 9 nucleotides line up with TRBD2. The ends lost 2 bases at V and 3 bases at J; junction bases unmatched: 9. Per the germline V gene, CDR1 is SGHTA and CDR2 is FQGNSA. The length of the CDR3 is 17 residues.

The V gene is TRBV2, the J gene TRBJ2-1, with 10 bases aligning to TRBD2. The CDR3 has 15 amino acids. Trimming removed 6 bases from V and 4 bases from J; junction bases left unmatched: 6. The germline CDR1 and CDR2 sequences are SNHLY and FYNNEI. Here the CDR3 reads CASSSSGRVYNEQFF. The DNA of the CDR3 is TGTGCCAGCAGCTCAAGCGGGAGGGTATACAATGAGCAGTTCTTC.

The rearrangement links TRBV12-3 or TRBV12-4 to TRBJ1-1; D is unclear. CDR3 length: 13 amino acids. The V end was cut by 6 bases, the J end by 3 bases, with 11 bases between. In DNA, the CDR3 is TGTGCCAGCAGGCATAACAGAGACACTGAAGCTTTCTTT. The encoded protein is CASRHNRDTEAFF.

The chain uses TRBV21-1 and TRBJ2-7; TRBD1, as called in the table, went unchecked against the DNA. TRBV21-1 is listed as a pseudogene. The length of the CDR3 is 17 residues. This chain's CDR3 is CASSGCRGLLSSYEQYF. CDR3 nucleotide sequence: TGTGCCAGCAGCGGGTGCAGGGGGCTTTTAAGCTCCTACGAGCAGTACTTC.

V usage is TRBV9 and J usage is TRBJ2-7; 9 bases are a match to TRBD2. Germline trimming cut 0 bases from V and 3 bases from J; bases unmatched to any gene: 10. The V gene's germline CDR1 is SGDLS and CDR2 YYNGEE. The CDR3 spans 17 residues. The CDR3 spells CASSVGSTLAGRYEQYF. The CDR3 nucleotides are TGTGCCAGCAGCGTAGGGTCAACGCTAGCGGGACGCTACGAGCAGTACTTC.

The rearrangement uses TRBV28 and TRBJ1-5; D might be TRBD1 (6 bases). The CDR3 totals 14 residues. The germline V and J ends were trimmed by 4 bases and 7 bases, with 14 bases remaining between them. Germline V gives CDR1 MDHEN, CDR2 SYDVKM. CDR3 region: CASSSEGGVQPQHF. DNA for the CDR3: TGTGCCAGCAGTTCCGAAGGGGGAGTCCAGCCCCAGCATTTT.

The rearrangement joins TRBV27 to TRBJ2-2, with D possibly being TRBD2 (6 bases). The CDR3 runs 16 residues. The V gene's germline CDR1 is MNHEY and CDR2 SMNVEV (reference sequence). Trimming removed 10 bases at V and 7 bases at J, with 25 bases between. Written as DNA, the CDR3 is TGTGCCACCCAGCGAGCCCAGGCGGGGTGGGGCGGGGAGCTGTTTTTT. Its translation is CATQRAQAGWGGELFF.

The V call is TRBV5-5, the J call TRBJ2-3, with a weak D call TRBD1 (6 bases). The V and J ends lost 5 bases and 2 bases respectively, with 12 bases between them. CDR1 is SGHKS, CDR2 YYEKEE, per germline (reference sequence). This CDR3 spans 14 amino acids. The CDR3 protein is CASSLTGTTDTQYF. CDR3 sequence (DNA): TGTGCCAGCAGTTTAACAGGGACCACAGATACGCAGTATTTT.

The chain couples TRBV4-2 to TRBJ1-2; 7 nucleotides agree with TRBD1. Germline CDR1 LGHNA, CDR2 YNFKEQ. There are 13 residues in the CDR3. V trimming: 1 base; J trimming: 6 bases; junction bases outside the gene matches: 2. The CDR3 DNA reads TGTGCCAGCAGCCAAGGAGACAGGGATGGCTACACCTTC. Amino acids: CASSQGDRDGYTF.

The J gene is TRBJ2-7, the V gene TRBV4-2, with unresolved D. Trimming took 2 bases from V and 2 from J, leaving 7 bases between them. CDR3 length: 13 amino acids. Germline assignment: CDR1 LGHNA and CDR2 YNFKEQ. The CDR3 loop reads CASSQIATYEQYF. The CDR3, as DNA: TGTGCCAGCAGCCAAATAGCCACCTACGAGCAGTACTTC.

The chain links TRBV12-3 or TRBV12-4 to TRBJ1-3; D gene uncertain. The CDR3 runs 12 residues. The V end lost 6 bases, the J end lost 10 bases, and 13 bases lay between the germline ends. The CDR3 region is CASSRQYVTIYF. The CDR3 coding sequence is TGTGCCAGCAGCCGTCAGTACGTTACCATATATTTT.

This clone came up a few times. The V call is TRBV11-2, the J call TRBJ1-1, with D maybe TRBD1 (6 bases). Trimming stripped 2 bases from V and 0 bases from J, with 16 bases between. The CDR3 extends over 17 amino acids. Germline V lookup: CDR1 SGHAT, CDR2 FQNNGV. The CDR3: CASSLPLPTGLNTEAFF. CDR3 in DNA: TGTGCCAGCAGCTTACCCCTCCCGACAGGTCTGAACACTGAAGCTTTCTTT.

The CDR3 nucleotides read TGTGCCAGCCGTACTAGCGCCTCCTACGAGCAGTACTTC. It is translated as CASRTSASYEQYF. V gene TRBV28 combines with J gene TRBJ2-7; 7 bases line up with TRBD2. This CDR3 region has 13 residues. J gave up 0 bases and V 8 bases, and 4 bases lay outside the gene matches. The germline V gene has CDR1 MDHEN and CDR2 SYDVKM.

In its sample, this clone was seen a few times. V usage is TRBV11-3 and J usage is TRBJ1-3; 7 nucleotides agree with TRBD1. CDR1 is SGHNT, CDR2 YENEEA, per germline. With V trimmed by 1 base and J by 2 bases, 5 bases remained unmatched. This CDR3 has 16 amino acids. This chain's CDR3 is CASSLGSGTAGNTIYF. The CDR3 DNA is TGTGCCAGCAGCTTAGGTTCCGGGACAGCTGGAAACACCATATATTTT. Full variable domain (missing parts from reference TRBV11-3 and TRBJ1-3): EAGVVQSPRYKIIEKKQPVAFWCNPISGHNTLYWYLQNLGQGPELLIRYENEEAVDDSQLPKDRFSAERLKGVDSTLKIQPAELGDSAVYLCASSLGSGTAGNTIYFGEGSWLTVV.

The CDR3 nucleotides read TGCAGCGTTGAAGTCAACAATGAGCAGTTCTTC. It is translated as CSVEVNNEQFF. The chain combines TRBV29-1 with TRBJ2-1; D not certain. Trimming took 1 base from V and 5 from J, leaving 3 bases between them. Germline assignment: CDR1 SQVTM and CDR2 ANQGSEA. The CDR3 sequence is 11 residues long.

The V gene is TRBV12-5, the J gene TRBJ2-7; 7 positions match TRBD2. The CDR3 has 15 residues. Germline-derived CDR1 and CDR2 are LGHNT and FRNRAP. Trimming at V came to 0 bases and at J to 2 bases, leaving 4 bases not matched to a gene. DNA of the CDR3: TGTGCTAGTGGTTTGGTCCTAGCGGCTACCTACGAGCAGTACTTC. Translating gives CASGLVLAATYEQYF.

This clone was seen more than once but under ten times. The CDR3, as DNA: TGTGCCAGCAGGGCCGGGACAGGGGGCGTTCATGAGCAGTTCTTC. Residues: CASRAGTGGVHEQFF. The chain links TRBV11-2 to TRBJ2-1; TRBD1 matches 12 bases. Looked up from germline, CDR1 is SGHAT and CDR2 is FQNNGV. J gave up 8 bases and V 6 bases, and 8 bases lay outside the gene matches. The CDR3 spans 15 residues.

The V gene is TRBV18, the J gene TRBJ1-2; D may be TRBD1 (6 bases). Trimming cost V 1 base and J 4 bases, with 13 bases left between them. The CDR3 has 15 residues. Germline V gene sequence: CDR1 KGHSH, CDR2 LQKENI. The CDR3 sequence: CASSPLKTGVYGYTF. As DNA, the CDR3 is TGTGCCAGCTCACCACTGAAGACAGGAGTCTATGGCTACACCTTC.

The chain recombines TRBV9 with TRBJ1-2, with D tentatively TRBD1 (6 bases). The CDR3 contains 15 residues. V gave up 4 bases and J gave up 10 bases, with 23 bases separating them. The germline CDR1 and CDR2 sequences are SGDLS and YYNGEE. CDR3 nucleotides: TGTGCCAGCAGCAGGGTGGGGGCGCAGCAGAGACACTACACCTTC. It yields the protein CASSRVGAQQRHYTF.

J is TRBJ1-2 and V is TRBV5-1; D is uncertain. This CDR3 is built from 14 residues. V was cut by 2 bases and J by 6 bases, with 14 bases left in between. CDR1 and CDR2 (germline): SGHRS, YFSETQ. This CDR3 is CASSFPGGINGYTF. The CDR3 coding sequence is TGCGCCAGCAGCTTTCCGGGAGGGATAAATGGCTACACCTTC.

The J gene is TRBJ2-7, the V gene TRBV4-2; D is ambiguous. Germline CDR1 and CDR2: LGHNA and YNFKEQ. This CDR3 has 15 residues. V gave up 0 bases and J gave up 1 base, with 10 bases separating them. This CDR3 is CASSQELHGSYEQYF. In nucleotides, the CDR3 is TGTGCCAGCAGCCAAGAACTCCACGGGTCCTACGAGCAGTACTTC.

The chain is built from TRBV11-2 and TRBJ2-7; D possibly corresponds to TRBD1 (6 bases). V lost 5 bases and J lost 13, with 21 bases in between. CDR1 and CDR2 from the germline V gene are SGHAT and FQNNGV. The CDR3 is 13 residues long. The CDR3 loop is CASSTLTKGVEYF. In nucleotides, the CDR3 is TGTGCCAGCAGCACACTGACTAAGGGGGTGGAATACTTC. The full variable domain, in which reference TRBV11-2 and TRBJ2-7 provide the parts outside the CDR3, is EAGVAQSPRYKIIEKRQSVAFWCNPISGHATLYWYQQILGQGPKLLIQFQNNGVVDDSQLPKDRFSAERLKGVDSTLKIQPAKLEDSAVYLCASSTLTKGVEYFGPGTRLTVT.

The V and J genes are TRBV11-3 and TRBJ2-7; 8 bases fit TRBD1. V lost 3 bases to trimming and J lost 0 bases; unmatched junction nucleotides: 4. Germline CDR1 SGHNT, CDR2 YENEEA. The CDR3 loop spans 15 amino acids. CDR3 in DNA: TGTGCCAGCAGCTTCGGTGGGACAGGCTCCTACGAGCAGTACTTC. It specifies CASSFGGTGSYEQYF.

V is TRBV5-8 and J is TRBJ1-2, with unresolved D. CDR3 length: 16 residues. Germline lookup yields CDR1 SGHTS and CDR2 YDEGEE. V was pared by 0 bases and J by 4 bases, with 16 bases between. CDR3 coding DNA: TGTGCCAGCAGCTTGGGAGTCCAGCTCACTATCTATGGCTACACCTTC. It encodes CASSLGVQLTIYGYTF.